These T cell receptor beta chains were read from a single sample in a study of CD8 T cells in ankylosing spondylitis. Each CDR3 protein is one row after TCRdb ran MiXCR on the 5' RACE reads. Seen here are 200,000 to 250,000 distinct CDR3 sequences, 7% to 10% observed once, and the top ten hold around 4.4%. The sequenced sample consisted of blood, either unsorted or a sorted T cell fraction (not recorded which). The receptors were gathered from a female donor with ankylosing spondylitis or in good health (not recorded which). CDR3s include the opening cysteine and the closing phenylalanine or tryptophan. Each record gives: clone size, D gene, J gene, V gene, CDR3 protein, CDR3 DNA. A D gene is named only where the DNA matches it firmly. Expanded clones are given a class, and other clones once, few, many or no size at all.

- | - | TRBJ2-3 | TRBV7-2 | CASSLRIGGLNTDTQYF | TGTGCCAGCAGCTTACGCATAGGAGGGCTAAACACAGATACGCAGTATTTT
many | TRBD2 | TRBJ2-1 | TRBV4-3 | CASRTGLAVYNEQFF | TGCGCCAGCAGGACGGGACTAGCGGTTTACAATGAGCAGTTCTTC
many | TRBD1 | TRBJ2-3 | TRBV29-1 | CSVAGQGKDTQYF | TGCAGCGTTGCGGGACAGGGGAAAGATACGCAGTATTTT
few | - | TRBJ1-1 | TRBV7-2 | CASSFARGADTEAFF | TGTGCCAGCAGTTTCGCTCGGGGGGCGGACACTGAAGCTTTCTTT
many | - | TRBJ2-2 | TRBV25-1 | CASSESFGELFF | TGTGCCAGCAGTGAATCTTTCGGGGAGCTGTTTTTT
few | - | TRBJ2-1 | TRBV6-6 | CATAPDNYNEQFF | TGTGCCACCGCCCCGGACAACTACAATGAGCAGTTCTTC
many | TRBD2 | TRBJ2-1 | TRBV11-2 | CASSPGLAGWDEQFF | TGTGCCAGCAGCCCTGGACTAGCGGGATGGGATGAGCAGTTCTTC
many | - | TRBJ1-1 | TRBV19 | CASSTQANTEAFF | TGTGCCAGTAGTACCCAGGCGAACACTGAAGCTTTCTTT
many | TRBD2 | TRBJ2-1 | TRBV4-3 | CASSQENGRDEQFF | TGCGCCAGCAGCCAAGAAAACGGGAGGGATGAGCAGTTCTTC
many | TRBD2 | TRBJ2-3 | TRBV29-1 | CSVGGRESTDTQYF | TGCAGCGTTGGTGGGAGGGAAAGCACAGATACGCAGTATTTT
few | - | TRBJ1-5 | TRBV6-2/TRBV6-3 | CASTDRSSNQPQHF | TGTGCCAGCACCGACCGGAGTAGCAATCAGCCCCAGCATTTT
few | TRBD2 | TRBJ2-7 | TRBV7-2 | CASSLTSGTGYEQYF | TGTGCCAGCAGTCTAACTAGCGGGACTGGCTACGAGCAGTACTTC
- | - | TRBJ2-6 | TRBV7-2 | CASSPYGSSGANVLTF | TGTGCCAGCAGCCCGTATGGTTCTTCTGGGGCCAACGTCCTGACTTTC
few | TRBD1 | TRBJ1-4 | TRBV25-1 | CASSDRQGYWEKLFF | TGTGCCAGCAGTGACCGACAGGGGTACTGGGAAAAACTGTTTTTT
many | - | TRBJ2-7 | TRBV27 | CASSPGTLYEQYF | TGTGCCAGCAGCCCCGGGACCCTCTACGAGCAGTACTTC
once | - | TRBJ1-2 | TRBV6-2/TRBV6-3 | CASSYGVSVPDGYTF | TGTGCCAGCAGTTACGGTGTCAGTGTACCCGATGGCTACACCTTC
many | - | TRBJ1-2 | TRBV20-1 | CSASWGGDLGYTF | TGCAGTGCATCATGGGGGGGCGACCTTGGCTACACCTTC
many | - | TRBJ2-3 | TRBV7-2 | CASSPARPQATDTQYF | TGTGCCAGCAGCCCGGCCCGGCCCCAGGCCACAGATACGCAGTATTTT
many | TRBD2 | TRBJ2-3 | TRBV4-2 | CASSLGEGSTDTQYF | TGTGCCAGCAGCCTGGGGGAGGGGAGCACAGATACGCAGTATTTT
many | TRBD2 | TRBJ2-1 | TRBV28 | CASSFRTSRHNEQFF | TGTGCCAGCAGTTTTAGGACTAGCAGACACAATGAGCAGTTCTTC
few | - | TRBJ2-6 | TRBV7-6 | CASSSGRKPTSGANVLTF | TGTGCCAGCAGCAGCGGACGGAAGCCGACTTCTGGGGCCAACGTCCTGACTTTC
few | TRBD1 | TRBJ2-7 | TRBV6-5 | CASSYRDRDSYEQYF | TGTGCCAGCAGTTACAGGGACAGGGACTCCTACGAGCAGTACTTC
many | - | TRBJ2-7 | TRBV21-1 | CASSKGRGYEQYF | TGTGCCAGCAGCAAAGGGAGGGGGTACGAGCAGTACTTC
many | TRBD2 | TRBJ2-2 | TRBV7-9 | CASSLGSGRTGELFF | TGTGCCAGCAGCTTAGGTAGCGGGAGAACCGGGGAGCTGTTTTTT
- | - | TRBJ2-2 | TRBV7-6 | CASSLASPGELFF | TGTGCCAGCAGCTTAGCTAGTCCCGGGGAGCTGTTTTTT
many | - | TRBJ2-4 | TRBV7-2 | CASTLAGVQNIQYF | TGTGCCAGCACCCTAGCAGGGGTCCAAAACATTCAGTACTTC
- | - | TRBJ2-2 | TRBV18 | CASSPAMGRGTGELFF | TGTGCCAGCTCACCAGCTATGGGGAGAGGAACCGGGGAGCTGTTTTTT
many | TRBD1 | TRBJ1-1 | TRBV24-1 | CATRGQGNTEAFF | TGTGCCACTCGAGGACAGGGGAACACTGAAGCTTTCTTT
many | - | TRBJ2-3 | TRBV5-1 | CASSLGISTDTQYF | TGCGCCAGCAGCTTAGGGATTAGCACAGATACGCAGTATTTT
many | TRBD2 | TRBJ2-1 | TRBV9 | CASSVRAGGVSEQFF | TGTGCCAGCAGCGTACGAGCGGGGGGGGTCAGTGAGCAGTTCTTC
many | - | TRBJ2-7 | TRBV20-1 | CSATYSYEQYF | TGCAGTGCCACTTACTCCTACGAGCAGTACTTC